The rows below give T cell receptor beta chains drawn from one sample of a study of blood T cell repertoires in COVID-19. TCRdb's table, derived via immunoSEQ multiplex PCR, lists solely in-frame clones and lacks some. The table includes about 330,000 clones, roughly 90% detected once. The sequenced sample consisted of PBMCs or T cells enriched from blood (not recorded which). These receptors were obtained from a woman aged 25-40 years who had recovered from COVID-19. Each CDR3 is given with its conserved first and last residue. Fields, in order: V gene, J gene, clone size, D gene, CDR3 DNA, CDR3 protein. A D gene is named only where the DNA matches it firmly. Clone sizes are given selectively: once, few, many, or a class where the clone is expanded.

TRBV15	TRBJ2-2	.	.	TGTGCCACCAGCAGAGAACCGACAGGTCATAGGGACACCGGGGAGCTGTTTTTT	CATSREPTGHRDTGELFF
TRBV19	TRBJ1-1	.	.	TGTGCCAGTAGTAGCCAGGGTAGCACTGAAGCTTTCTTT	CASSSQGSTEAFF
TRBV4-1	TRBJ2-1	.	.	TGCGCCAGCAGCTTAGGTCCAGGTGAGCAGTTCTTC	CASSLGPGEQFF
TRBV19	TRBJ1-6	.	.	TGTGCCAGTAGGCCCCCCAGGGAAAATTCACCCCTCCACTTT	CASRPPRENSPLHF
TRBV30	TRBJ2-5	.	TRBD1	TGTGCCTGGACCAGGACAGGGCCCCAAGAGACCCAGTACTTC	CAWTRTGPQETQYF
TRBV2	TRBJ2-2	few	.	TGTGCCAGCAGTGATTTGGGAGGGGGGTCCGGGGAGCTGTTTTTT	CASSDLGGGSGELFF
TRBV19	TRBJ1-5	.	TRBD1	TGTGCCAGTAGTTCAATGGGGACAGGTGACTATCAGCCCCAGCATTTT	CASSSMGTGDYQPQHF
TRBV3-1/TRBV3-2	TRBJ2-1	.	TRBD2	TGTGCCAGCAGCCAACTAGCGGGGGGGCCTAGCAATGAGCAGTTCTTC	CASSQLAGGPSNEQFF
TRBV27	TRBJ1-5	few	.	TGTGCCAGCAGCTCCCTATCCCCGGGGGGCGTCGGGGGCAATCAGCCCCAGCATTTT	CASSSLSPGGVGGNQPQHF
TRBV19	TRBJ2-2	.	TRBD1	TGTGCCAGTAGTTTCCAACCGGGACAGTGGACCGGGGAGCTGTTTTTT	CASSFQPGQWTGELFF
TRBV19	TRBJ2-5	.	.	TGTGCCAGGACACGGTTACAAGAGACCCAGTACTTC	CARTRLQETQYF
TRBV27	TRBJ2-7	.	TRBD1	TGTGCCAGCAGTTTTAGAGGGACAGGTAACCCCTACGAGCAGTACTTC	CASSFRGTGNPYEQYF
TRBV3-1/TRBV3-2	TRBJ1-1	.	TRBD1	TGTGCCAGCAGCCAAGTAACAGGGGCCAACACTGAAGCTTTCTTT	CASSQVTGANTEAFF
TRBV28	TRBJ2-4	.	.	TGTGCCAGCGGACCCAGGGGCCTAGCCAAAAACATTCAGTACTTC	CASGPRGLAKNIQYF
TRBV5-4	TRBJ1-1	.	TRBD1	TGTGCCAGCAGCTCCCAGGACAGGAGAAATGAAGCTTTCTTT	CASSSQDRRNEAFF
TRBV27	TRBJ2-2	.	TRBD2	TGTGCCAGCAGTTTTTGGACTAGCCTGGGGACCGGGGAGCTGTTTTTT	CASSFWTSLGTGELFF
TRBV19	TRBJ1-2	few	TRBD1	TGTGCCAGCCAGACAGGGGCCGAGGCTAACTATGGCTACACCTTC	CASQTGAEANYGYTF
TRBV10-3	TRBJ2-7	.	.	TGTGCCATCAGTGAGTCGGGGGGTAGTTACCAATACGAGCAGTACTTC	CAISESGGSYQYEQYF
TRBV21-1	TRBJ1-2	.	.	TGTGCCAGCAAGGGACAGGGGTTGGACTATGGCTACACCTTC	CASKGQGLDYGYTF
TRBV5-4	TRBJ2-1	.	.	TGTGCCAGCAGCTCAGGGGAGAATGAGCAGTTCTTC	CASSSGENEQFF
TRBV6-2/TRBV6-3	TRBJ2-7	.	.	TGTGCCAGCAGTTACGCAGGCGACCAGTACGAGCAGTACTTC	CASSYAGDQYEQYF
TRBV11-2	TRBJ1-3	.	.	TGTGCCAGCAGCCCGTCCGGCGGGGCTGTTGGAAACACCATATATTTT	CASSPSGGAVGNTIYF
TRBV2	TRBJ1-2	.	.	TGTGCCAGCGGGCAGGGGAACTTTTATGGCTACACCTTC	CASGQGNFYGYTF
TRBV19	TRBJ2-7	many	TRBD1	TGTGCCAGTAGTACAGGGGGCCACGAGCAGTACTTC	CASSTGGHEQYF
TRBV24-1	TRBJ2-3	few	.	TGTGCCACCAGTGATGCGACAGTTTCCACAGATACGCAGTATTTT	CATSDATVSTDTQYF
TRBV29-1	TRBJ1-4	.	TRBD1	TGCAGCGTTACGGGGACAGATGCAACTAATGAAAAACTGTTTTTT	CSVTGTDATNEKLFF
TRBV7-6	TRBJ2-7	.	TRBD2	TGTGCCAGCAGCTCCCTAGGACTAGCGGGAGAGCAGTACTTC	CASSSLGLAGEQYF
TRBV7-9	TRBJ2-7	.	TRBD2	TGTGCCAGCAGCTTAGGGGCGGGAGCGGCCTACGAGCAGTACTTC	CASSLGAGAAYEQYF
TRBV6-5	TRBJ2-5	.	TRBD2	TGTGCCAGCAGGAGCGGGGGGGCCGGGGAAGAGACCCAGTACTTC	CASRSGGAGEETQYF
TRBV4-1	TRBJ2-2	.	.	TGCGCCAGCAGCCTCCCCGAGGCGATGAACACCGGGGAGCTGTTTTTT	CASSLPEAMNTGELFF
TRBV11-2	TRBJ2-1	once	TRBD2	TGTGCCAGCAGCTTAGTACTAGCGGGAGACGCTTACAATGAGCAGTTCTTC	CASSLVLAGDAYNEQFF
TRBV7-2	TRBJ1-2	.	.	TGTGCCAGCAGCTTAGTTCCGGGACATCCTTTCTATGGCTACACCTTC	CASSLVPGHPFYGYTF
TRBV6-1	TRBJ1-2	.	TRBD1	TGTGCCAGCAGTGAAGCACCAGACAGGGGCTATGGCTACACCTTC	CASSEAPDRGYGYTF
TRBV10-3	TRBJ1-1	.	TRBD1	TGTGCCATCAGTGCCAGGGGGATAAGGACGGACACTGAAGCTTTCTTT	CAISARGIRTDTEAFF
TRBV5-8	TRBJ1-1	.	.	TGTGCCAGCAGCGAAACGGGACTCACGAACACTGAAGCTTTCTTT	CASSETGLTNTEAFF
TRBV6-2/TRBV6-3	TRBJ2-7	few	.	TGTGCCAGCAGTTACACGGGATCGCAAAAGGACGAGCAGTACTTC	CASSYTGSQKDEQYF
TRBV21-1	TRBJ1-2	.	.	TGTGCCAGCAGCAAAACAAGGGACAGGGGACACTATGGCTACACCTTC	CASSKTRDRGHYGYTF
TRBV19	TRBJ2-3	.	TRBD2	TGTGCCAGTAGTAAAGGGGACTTGCGGGGGACCACAGATACGCAGTATTTT	CASSKGDLRGTTDTQYF
TRBV28	TRBJ1-3	.	.	TGTGCCAGCAGTTTATCGATCCCGGGCTCTGGAAACACCATATATTTT	CASSLSIPGSGNTIYF
TRBV12-5	TRBJ1-2	few	TRBD1	TGTGCTAGTGGTACCCCCGGGACAGGGTACCGCTATGGCTACACCTTC	CASGTPGTGYRYGYTF
TRBV2	TRBJ1-5	.	TRBD1	TGTGCCAGCAGTGAGGGGGGACAGAACGGGTATCAGCCCCAGCATTTT	CASSEGGQNGYQPQHF
TRBV2	TRBJ1-2	once	TRBD1	TGTGCCATCCAGACAGGGGCACTCGGTGGCTACACCTTC	CAIQTGALGGYTF
TRBV5-1	TRBJ2-2	.	.	TGCGCCAGCAGCTTAGGGGGACCTCACACCGGGGAGCTGTTTTTT	CASSLGGPHTGELFF
TRBV30	TRBJ2-5	.	TRBD2	TGTGCCTGGAGTGTAGGCCTAGCGGGGGGGCCGGTTGGGACCCAGTACTTC	CAWSVGLAGGPVGTQYF
TRBV12-3/TRBV12-4	TRBJ2-3	.	.	TGTGCCAGCAGTTTTTCAGGGGCGCAGTATTTT	CASSFSGAQYF
TRBV7-9	TRBJ1-5	.	.	TGTGCCAGCAGCCCGGGAGGGAACTCTAATCAGCCCCAGCATTTT	CASSPGGNSNQPQHF
TRBV19	TRBJ2-5	.	.	TGTGCCAGTAGTATCGCTAGCGAAGAGACCCAGTACTTC	CASSIASEETQYF
TRBV6-1	TRBJ1-3	.	.	TGTGCCAGCAGTGATGCCAGGGGAAACACCATATATTTT	CASSDARGNTIYF
TRBV23-1	TRBJ2-3	.	.	TGCGCCAGCAGTCAATCTCAGGGGCTTACAGATACGCAGTATTTT	CASSQSQGLTDTQYF
TRBV15	TRBJ1-5	.	.	TGTGCCACCAGCAGAGATCGCGGGAATCAGCCCCAGCATTTT	CATSRDRGNQPQHF
TRBV19	TRBJ1-1	.	.	TGTGCCAGTAGTATATTACGGGGGAGCATGAACACTGAAGCTTTCTTT	CASSILRGSMNTEAFF
TRBV11-2	TRBJ1-4	.	.	TGTGCCAGCAGCCCCGCGGGGGCTTTAGGAGAAAAACTGTTTTTT	CASSPAGALGEKLFF
TRBV9	TRBJ2-1	.	TRBD2	TGTGCCAGCAGCGGAACTAGCGGGGGGGCCCGTGAGCAGTTCTTC	CASSGTSGGAREQFF